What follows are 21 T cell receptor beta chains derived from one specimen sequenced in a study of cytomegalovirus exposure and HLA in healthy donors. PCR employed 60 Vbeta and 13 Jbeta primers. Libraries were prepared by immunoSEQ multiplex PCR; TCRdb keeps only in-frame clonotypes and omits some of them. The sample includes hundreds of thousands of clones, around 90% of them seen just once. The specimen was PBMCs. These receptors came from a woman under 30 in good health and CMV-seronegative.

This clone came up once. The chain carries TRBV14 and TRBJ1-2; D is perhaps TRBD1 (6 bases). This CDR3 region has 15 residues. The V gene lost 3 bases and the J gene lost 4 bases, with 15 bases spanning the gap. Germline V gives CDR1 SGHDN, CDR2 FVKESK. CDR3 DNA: TGTGCCAGCAGCCAGTTGGCCGGACAGACCTATGGCTACACCTTC. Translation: CASSQLAGQTYGYTF.

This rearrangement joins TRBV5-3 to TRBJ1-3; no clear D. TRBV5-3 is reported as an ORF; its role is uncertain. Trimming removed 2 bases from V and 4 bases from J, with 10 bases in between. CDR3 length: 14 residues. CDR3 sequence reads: CARSFCQIGNTIYF. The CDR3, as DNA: TGTGCCAGAAGCTTCTGTCAGATAGGAAACACCATATATTTT.

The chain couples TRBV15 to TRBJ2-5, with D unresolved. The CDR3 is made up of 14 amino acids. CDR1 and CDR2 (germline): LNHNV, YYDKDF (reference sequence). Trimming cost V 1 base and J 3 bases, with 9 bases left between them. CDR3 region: CATSRGGRKETQYF. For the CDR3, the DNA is TGTGCCACCAGCAGAGGCGGCAGAAAAGAGACCCAGTACTTC.

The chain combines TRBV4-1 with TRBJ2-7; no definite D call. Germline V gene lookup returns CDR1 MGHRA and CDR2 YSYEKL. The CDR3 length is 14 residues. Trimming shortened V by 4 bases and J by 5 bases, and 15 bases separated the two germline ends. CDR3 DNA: TGCGCCAGCAGCCCCCCTGGTGCGCCCCACGAGCAGTACTTC. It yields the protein CASSPPGAPHEQYF.

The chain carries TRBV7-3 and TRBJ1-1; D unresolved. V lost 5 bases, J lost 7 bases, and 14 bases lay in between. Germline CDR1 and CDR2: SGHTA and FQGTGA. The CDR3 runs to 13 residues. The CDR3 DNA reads TGTGCCAGCAGCCTGTTCGAGGGAGGTGAAGCTTTCTTT. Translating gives CASSLFEGGEAFF.

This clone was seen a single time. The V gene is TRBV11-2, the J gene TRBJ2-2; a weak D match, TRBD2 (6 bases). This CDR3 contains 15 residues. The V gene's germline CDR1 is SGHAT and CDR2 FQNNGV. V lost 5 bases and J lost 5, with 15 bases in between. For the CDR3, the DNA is TGTGCCAGCAGCCCCTCCGGGGGATCGACCGGGGAGCTGTTTTTT. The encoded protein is CASSPSGGSTGELFF.

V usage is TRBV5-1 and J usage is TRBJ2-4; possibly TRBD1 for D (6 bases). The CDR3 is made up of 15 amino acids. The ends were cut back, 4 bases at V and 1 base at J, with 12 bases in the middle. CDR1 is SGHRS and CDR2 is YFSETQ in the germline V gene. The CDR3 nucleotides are TGCGCCAGCAGCGATATGGACAGCGCCAAAAACATTCAGTACTTC. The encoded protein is CASSDMDSAKNIQYF.

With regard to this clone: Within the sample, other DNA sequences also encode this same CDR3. This CDR3 is CASSLAGGPQNIQYF. The CDR3, as DNA: TGTGCCAGCAGCTTAGCGGGGGGGCCGCAAAACATTCAGTACTTC. The chain couples TRBV7-2 to TRBJ2-4; weak D call: TRBD2 (7 bases). Germline assignment: CDR1 SGHTA and CDR2 FQGNSA. The CDR3 contains 15 residues. Trimming removed 0 bases at V and 5 bases at J, with 11 bases between.

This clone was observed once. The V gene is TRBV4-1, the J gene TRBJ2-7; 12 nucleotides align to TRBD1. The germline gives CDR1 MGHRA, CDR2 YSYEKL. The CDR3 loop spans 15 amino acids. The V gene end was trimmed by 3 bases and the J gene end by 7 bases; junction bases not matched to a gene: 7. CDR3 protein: CASSHPGQGAWEQYF. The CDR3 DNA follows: TGCGCCAGCAGCCACCCGGGACAGGGGGCTTGGGAGCAGTACTTC.

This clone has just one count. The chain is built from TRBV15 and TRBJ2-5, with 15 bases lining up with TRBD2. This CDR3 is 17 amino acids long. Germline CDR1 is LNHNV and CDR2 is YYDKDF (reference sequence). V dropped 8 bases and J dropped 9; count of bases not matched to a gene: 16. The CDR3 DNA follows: TGTGCCACCGGGGGGACGGGACTAGCGGGGGGACGGGGGGCCCAGTACTTC. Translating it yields CATGGTGLAGGRGAQYF.

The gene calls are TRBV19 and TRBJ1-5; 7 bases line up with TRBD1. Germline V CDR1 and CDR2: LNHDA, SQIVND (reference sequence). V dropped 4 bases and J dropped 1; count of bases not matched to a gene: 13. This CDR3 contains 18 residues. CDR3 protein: CASSSFLGQFSSNQPQHF. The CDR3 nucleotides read TGTGCCAGTAGTAGCTTTCTGGGACAGTTCTCAAGCAATCAGCCCCAGCATTTT.

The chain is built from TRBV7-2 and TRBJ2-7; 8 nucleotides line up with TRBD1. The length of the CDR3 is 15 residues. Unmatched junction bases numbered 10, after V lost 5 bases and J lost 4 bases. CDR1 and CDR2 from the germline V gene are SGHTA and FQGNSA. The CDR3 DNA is TGTGCCAGCAGCCCAACCTCAGGGGGCGTTTACGAGCAGTACTTC. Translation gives CASSPTSGGVYEQYF.

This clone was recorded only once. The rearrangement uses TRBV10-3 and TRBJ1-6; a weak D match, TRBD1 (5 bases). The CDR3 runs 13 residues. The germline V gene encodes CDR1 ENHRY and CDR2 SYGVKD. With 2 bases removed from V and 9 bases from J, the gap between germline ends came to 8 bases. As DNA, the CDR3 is TGTGCCATCAGTGAGCAGGGCGGTTCACCCCTCCACTTT. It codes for CAISEQGGSPLHF.

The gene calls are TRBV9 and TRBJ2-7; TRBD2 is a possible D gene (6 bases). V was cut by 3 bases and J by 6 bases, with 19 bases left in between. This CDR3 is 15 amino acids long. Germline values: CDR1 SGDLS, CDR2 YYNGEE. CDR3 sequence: CASSAAPGGVAEQYF. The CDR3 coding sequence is TGTGCCAGCAGCGCCGCCCCAGGCGGGGTGGCCGAGCAGTACTTC.

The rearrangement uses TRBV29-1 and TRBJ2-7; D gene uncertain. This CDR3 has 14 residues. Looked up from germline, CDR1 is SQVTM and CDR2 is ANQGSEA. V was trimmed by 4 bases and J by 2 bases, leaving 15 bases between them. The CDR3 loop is CSVVVSEIAYEQYF. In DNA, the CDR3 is TGCAGCGTTGTCGTCTCGGAGATAGCCTACGAGCAGTACTTC.

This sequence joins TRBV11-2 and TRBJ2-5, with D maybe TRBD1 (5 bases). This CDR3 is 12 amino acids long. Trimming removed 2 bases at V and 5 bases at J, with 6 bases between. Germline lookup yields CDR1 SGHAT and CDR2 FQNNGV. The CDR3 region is CASSLQGETQYF. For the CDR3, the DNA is TGTGCCAGCAGCTTACAGGGTGAGACCCAGTACTTC.

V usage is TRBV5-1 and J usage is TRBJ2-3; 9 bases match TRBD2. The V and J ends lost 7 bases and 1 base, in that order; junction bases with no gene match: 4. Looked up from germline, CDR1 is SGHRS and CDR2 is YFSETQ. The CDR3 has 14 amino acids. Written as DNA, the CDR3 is TGCGCCAGCCGCGCTAGCGGGGGCACAGATACGCAGTATTTT. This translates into CASRASGGTDTQYF. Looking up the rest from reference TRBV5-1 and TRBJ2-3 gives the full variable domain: KAGVTQTPRYLIKTRGQQVTLSCSPISGHRSVSWYQQTPGQGLQFLFEYFSETQRNKGNFPGRFSGRQFSNSRSEMNVSTLELGDSALYLCASRASGGTDTQYFGPGTRLTVL.

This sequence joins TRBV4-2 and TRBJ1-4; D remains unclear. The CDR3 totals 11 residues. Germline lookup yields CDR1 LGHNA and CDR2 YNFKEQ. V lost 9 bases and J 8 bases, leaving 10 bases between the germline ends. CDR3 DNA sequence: TGTGCCAGTATGGGAGGGGAAAAACTGTTTTTT. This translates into CASMGGEKLFF.

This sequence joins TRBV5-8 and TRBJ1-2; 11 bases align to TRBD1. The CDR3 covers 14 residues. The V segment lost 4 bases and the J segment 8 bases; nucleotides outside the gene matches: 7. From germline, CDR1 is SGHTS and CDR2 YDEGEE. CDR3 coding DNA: TGTGCCAGCAGCCACCGGACAGGGGGCTACGGCTACACCTTC. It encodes CASSHRTGGYGYTF.

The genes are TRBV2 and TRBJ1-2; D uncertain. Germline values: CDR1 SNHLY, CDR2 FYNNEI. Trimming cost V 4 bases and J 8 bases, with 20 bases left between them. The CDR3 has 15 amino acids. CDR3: CASSAKWYRGLGYTF. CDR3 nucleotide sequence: TGTGCCAGCAGTGCTAAGTGGTATAGAGGGTTGGGCTACACCTTC.

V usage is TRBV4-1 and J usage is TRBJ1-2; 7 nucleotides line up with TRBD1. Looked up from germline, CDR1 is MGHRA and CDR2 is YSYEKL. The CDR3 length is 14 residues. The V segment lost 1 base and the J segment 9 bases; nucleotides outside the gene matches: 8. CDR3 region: CASSQAPDRESYTF. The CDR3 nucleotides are TGCGCCAGCAGCCAAGCGCCCGACAGGGAGAGCTACACCTTC.